This TCR beta chain is drawn from a study of vaccination and CD4 T cells after COVID-19. Study-level information: Convalescents were six males and four females, two of them Hispanic.

The CDR3 spans 13 residues. CDR1 is MNHEY, CDR2 SVGAGI, per germline. V was shortened by 11 bases and J by 9 bases, with 22 bases between the two germline ends. Cultured CD4+ T-cell DNA underwent Oncomine TCR Beta short-read sequencing. TCRdb processed the PCR reads anew with MiXCR; each CDR3 protein has one entry. The sample records almost 15,000 distinct CDR3 sequences, 30% being singletons. Turning to this clonotype: Its antigen is unidentified.

Treatment specified: approximately 11-day PBMC culture with coronavirus spike peptide pools or control peptides (ViraFEST assay). The chain combines TRBV6-5 with TRBJ2-5, with D perhaps assigned TRBD1 or TRBD2 (6 bases each). The receptor was isolated from a human donor with COVID-19. Sample: cultured CD4+ T cells from blood. CDR3 nucleotide sequence: TGTGCCGGAAGTTCGGGGGCTCCGGAGGCCCAGTACTTC. Amino acids: CAGSSGAPEAQYF.